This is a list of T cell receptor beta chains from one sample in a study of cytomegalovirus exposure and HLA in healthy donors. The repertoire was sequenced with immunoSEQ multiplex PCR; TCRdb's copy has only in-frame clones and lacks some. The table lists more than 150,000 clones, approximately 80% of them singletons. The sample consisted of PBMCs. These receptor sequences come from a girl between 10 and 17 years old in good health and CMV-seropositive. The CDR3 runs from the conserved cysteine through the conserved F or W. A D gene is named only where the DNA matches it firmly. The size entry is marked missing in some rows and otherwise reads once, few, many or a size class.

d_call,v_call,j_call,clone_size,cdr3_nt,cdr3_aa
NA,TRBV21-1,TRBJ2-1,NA,TGTGCCAGCAGCCTCGAGGGAAGACGGCAGTTCTTC,CASSLEGRRQFF
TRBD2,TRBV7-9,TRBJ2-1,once,TGTGCCAGCAGCTTGGCCGGACTAGCGGGAGTTTACAATGAGCAGTTCTTC,CASSLAGLAGVYNEQFF
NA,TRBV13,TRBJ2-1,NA,TGTGCCAGCACCCTGGAGGGCGGGACTCCATACAATGAGCAGTTCTTC,CASTLEGGTPYNEQFF
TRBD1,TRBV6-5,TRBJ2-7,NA,TGTGCCAGCAGCCGACAGGGGGCAGAAGAGTACTTC,CASSRQGAEEYF
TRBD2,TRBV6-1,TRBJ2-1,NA,TGTGCCAGCAGTGAAGCGCTTATCCTAGCGGGTCATGAGCAGTTCTTC,CASSEALILAGHEQFF
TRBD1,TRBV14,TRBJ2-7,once,TGTGCCAGCAGCCAACCTGACAGGGGCGCCCCGGTCAACCACGAGCAGTACTTC,CASSQPDRGAPVNHEQYF
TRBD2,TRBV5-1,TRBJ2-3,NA,TGCGCCAGCAGCTTCTCTAGCGGAACTTTCACAGATACGCAGTATTTT,CASSFSSGTFTDTQYF
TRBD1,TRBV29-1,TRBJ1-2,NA,TGCAGCGTTATCAGGGGGGCGGACTATGGCTACACCTTC,CSVIRGADYGYTF
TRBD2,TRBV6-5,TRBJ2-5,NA,TGTGCCAGCAGGGGACTAGCGGGAGTCTGGGAGACCCAGTACTTC,CASRGLAGVWETQYF
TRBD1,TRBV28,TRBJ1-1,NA,TGTGCCAGCAGTTTAGGGACGAGGGGGCGAAGCACTGAAGCTTTCTTT,CASSLGTRGRSTEAFF
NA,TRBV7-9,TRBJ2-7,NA,TGTGCCAGCAGCCCCTCGCCGGGGGTCTACGAGCAGTACTTC,CASSPSPGVYEQYF
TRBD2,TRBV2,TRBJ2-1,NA,TGTGCCAGCAGGGTAGCGGGAGCGCCGAATGAGCAGTTCTTC,CASRVAGAPNEQFF
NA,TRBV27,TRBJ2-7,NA,TGTGCCAGCAGTTTAATTGCGGGATGGGGGTACGAGCAGTACTTC,CASSLIAGWGYEQYF
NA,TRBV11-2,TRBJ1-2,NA,TGTGCCAGCAGCTTAGTTCCGGGAACCTATGGCTACACCTTC,CASSLVPGTYGYTF
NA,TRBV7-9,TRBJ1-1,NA,TGTGCCAGCAGCCACCGGGGGACCAACACTGAAGCTTTCTTT,CASSHRGTNTEAFF